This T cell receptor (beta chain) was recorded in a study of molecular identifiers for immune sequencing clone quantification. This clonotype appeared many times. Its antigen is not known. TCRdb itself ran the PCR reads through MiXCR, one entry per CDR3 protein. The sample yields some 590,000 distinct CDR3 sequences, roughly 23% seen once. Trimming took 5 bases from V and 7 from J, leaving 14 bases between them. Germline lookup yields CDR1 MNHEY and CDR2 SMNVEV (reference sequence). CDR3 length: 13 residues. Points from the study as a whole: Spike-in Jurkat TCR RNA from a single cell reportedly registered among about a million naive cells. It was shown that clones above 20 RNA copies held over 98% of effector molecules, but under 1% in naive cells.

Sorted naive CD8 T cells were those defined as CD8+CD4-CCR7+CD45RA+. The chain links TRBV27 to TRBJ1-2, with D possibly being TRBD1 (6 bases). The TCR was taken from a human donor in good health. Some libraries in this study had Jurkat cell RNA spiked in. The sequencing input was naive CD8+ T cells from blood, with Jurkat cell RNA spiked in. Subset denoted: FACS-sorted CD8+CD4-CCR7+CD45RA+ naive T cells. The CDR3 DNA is TGTGCCAGCAGTGTGACAGGTAACGCTGGCTACACCTTC. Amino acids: CASSVTGNAGYTF.